This entry is about one T cell receptor beta chain. There are 16 residues in the CDR3. Germline CDR1 reads MGHRA; CDR2 reads YSYEKL. V lost 0 bases and J 0 bases, leaving 8 bases between the germline ends. This entry is derived from a study of Graves' ophthalmopathy and Graves' hyperthyroidism. RNA transcripts were the template, and TCR beta CDR3 regions were amplified from them. A first-round RT-PCR used HTBI primers, followed by a second-round multiplex PCR. TCRdb called the multiplex PCR reads again in MiXCR, with one record for every CDR3 protein. The sample has 200,000 to 300,000 distinct CDR3 sequences; around 50% are singletons.

V and J are TRBV4-1 and TRBJ1-4; D is unresolved. This receptor was taken from an adult man with Graves' ophthalmopathy. Sequenced material: peripheral blood. The CDR3 loop is CASSQDRSSTNEKLFF. DNA of the CDR3: TGCGCCAGCAGCCAAGATAGAAGTTCAACTAATGAAAAACTGTTTTTT.